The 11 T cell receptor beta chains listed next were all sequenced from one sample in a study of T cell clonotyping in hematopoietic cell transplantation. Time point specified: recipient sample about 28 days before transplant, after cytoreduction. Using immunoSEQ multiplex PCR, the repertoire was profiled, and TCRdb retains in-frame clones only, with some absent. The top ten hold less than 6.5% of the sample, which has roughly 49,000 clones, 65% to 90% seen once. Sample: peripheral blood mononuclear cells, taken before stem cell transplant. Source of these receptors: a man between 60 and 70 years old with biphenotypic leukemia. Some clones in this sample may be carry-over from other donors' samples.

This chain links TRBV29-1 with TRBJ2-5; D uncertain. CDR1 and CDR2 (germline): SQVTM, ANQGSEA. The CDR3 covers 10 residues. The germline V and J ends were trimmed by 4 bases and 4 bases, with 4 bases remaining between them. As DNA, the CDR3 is TGCAGCGTTGTTGTAGAGACCCAGTACTTC. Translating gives CSVVVETQYF.

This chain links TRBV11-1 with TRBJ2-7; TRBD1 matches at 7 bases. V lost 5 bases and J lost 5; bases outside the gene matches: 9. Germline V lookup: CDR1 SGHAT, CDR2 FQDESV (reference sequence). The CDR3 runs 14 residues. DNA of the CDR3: TGTGCCAGCAGCCTCTCACAAGGGGGCCACGAGCAGTACTTC. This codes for CASSLSQGGHEQYF.

The CDR3 here is CASSQTSGRVDTQYF. CDR3 in DNA: TGTGCCAGCAGCCAGACTAGCGGGAGAGTGGATACGCAGTATTTT. The V gene is TRBV6-6, the J gene TRBJ2-3; 12 bases match TRBD2. The germline V gene has CDR1 MNHNY and CDR2 SVGAGI (reference sequence). The V gene end was trimmed by 6 bases and the J gene end by 6 bases; junction bases not matched to a gene: 7. This CDR3 spans 15 amino acids.

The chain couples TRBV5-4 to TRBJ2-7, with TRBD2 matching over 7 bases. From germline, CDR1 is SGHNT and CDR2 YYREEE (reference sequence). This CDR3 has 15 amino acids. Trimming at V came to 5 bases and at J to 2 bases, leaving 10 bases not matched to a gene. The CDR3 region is CASSSLIGRAYEQYF. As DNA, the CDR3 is TGTGCCAGCAGTTCTTTAATAGGGAGGGCCTACGAGCAGTACTTC.

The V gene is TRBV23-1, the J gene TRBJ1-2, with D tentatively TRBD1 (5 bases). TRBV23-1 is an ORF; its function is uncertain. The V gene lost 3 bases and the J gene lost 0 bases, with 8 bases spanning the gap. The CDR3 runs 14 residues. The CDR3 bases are TGCGCCAGCAGTCACCACAGGCCTAACTATGGCTACACCTTC. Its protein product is CASSHHRPNYGYTF.

This CDR3 is CASSLYGEGSDTQYF. In nucleotides, the CDR3 is TGCGCCAGCAGCTTGTATGGCGAGGGCTCTGATACGCAGTATTTT. This chain links TRBV5-1 with TRBJ2-3; a weak D match, TRBD2 (5 bases). CDR3 size: 15 residues. V was cut by 1 base and J by 6 bases, with 15 bases left in between. Germline V gene data show CDR1 as SGHRS and CDR2 as YFSETQ.

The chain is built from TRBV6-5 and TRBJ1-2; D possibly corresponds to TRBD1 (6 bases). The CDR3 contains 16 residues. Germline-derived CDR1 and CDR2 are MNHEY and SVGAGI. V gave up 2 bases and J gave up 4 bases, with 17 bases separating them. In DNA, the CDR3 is TGTGCCAGCAGTTACACCTCAGGGGCCCAGATCTATGGCTACACCTTC. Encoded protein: CASSYTSGAQIYGYTF.

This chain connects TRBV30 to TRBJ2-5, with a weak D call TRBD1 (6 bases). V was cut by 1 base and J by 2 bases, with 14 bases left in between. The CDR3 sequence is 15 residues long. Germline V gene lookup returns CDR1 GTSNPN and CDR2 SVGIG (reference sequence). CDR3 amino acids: CAWSDTGQTQETQYF. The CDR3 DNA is TGTGCCTGGAGTGACACGGGACAAACACAAGAGACCCAGTACTTC.

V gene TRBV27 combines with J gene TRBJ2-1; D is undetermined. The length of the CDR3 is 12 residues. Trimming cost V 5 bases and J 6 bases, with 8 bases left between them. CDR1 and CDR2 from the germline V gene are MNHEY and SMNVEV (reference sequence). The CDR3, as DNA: TGTGCCAGCAGTATACCTGGCAATGAGCAGTTCTTC. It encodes CASSIPGNEQFF.

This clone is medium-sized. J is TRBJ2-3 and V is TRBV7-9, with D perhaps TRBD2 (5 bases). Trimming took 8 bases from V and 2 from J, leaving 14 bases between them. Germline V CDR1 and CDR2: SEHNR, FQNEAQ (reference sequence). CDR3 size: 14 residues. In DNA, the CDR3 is TGTGCCAGCCAACCAAGCGGAAACACAGATACGCAGTATTTT. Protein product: CASQPSGNTDTQYF.

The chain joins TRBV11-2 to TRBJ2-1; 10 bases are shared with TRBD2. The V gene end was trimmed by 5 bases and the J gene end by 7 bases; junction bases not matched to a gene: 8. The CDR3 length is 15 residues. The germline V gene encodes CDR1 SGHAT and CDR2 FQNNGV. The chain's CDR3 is CASSEYSGRMNEQFF. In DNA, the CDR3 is TGTGCCAGCAGCGAGTATAGCGGGAGGATGAATGAGCAGTTCTTC.